One sample yielded the 17 T cell receptor beta chains listed below, sequenced in a study of blood T cell repertoires in COVID-19. Sequencing was performed with immunoSEQ multiplex PCR; in TCRdb, only in-frame clones are kept and a portion is missing. The sample shows a few hundred thousand clones, approximately 93% of them seen only once. What was sequenced was PBMCs or T cells enriched from blood (not recorded which). Receptor source: a woman in her forties who had been exposed to COVID-19.

The chain links TRBV5-1 to TRBJ1-3; D not resolved. The CDR3 has 14 residues. Trimming cost V 6 bases and J 0 bases, with 10 bases left between them. The germline V gene has CDR1 SGHRS and CDR2 YFSETQ. For the CDR3, the DNA is TGCGCCAGCAAAGACGGAGGCTCTGGAAACACCATATATTTT. Protein: CASKDGGSGNTIYF.

This chain uses TRBV28 with TRBJ1-2, with D perhaps matching TRBD1 (5 bases). Trimming took 10 bases from V and 4 from J, leaving 16 bases between them. The CDR3 spans 13 residues. Germline assignment: CDR1 MDHEN and CDR2 SYDVKM. CDR3 sequence (DNA): TGTGCCACCCGCCCTACAGACAGCTATGGCTACACCTTC. This encodes CATRPTDSYGYTF.

As regards this clone: This sample includes further DNA sequences coding for the same CDR3. The V gene is TRBV19, the J gene TRBJ2-7, with 7 bases lining up with TRBD1. The V gene's germline CDR1 is LNHDA and CDR2 SQIVND (reference sequence). This CDR3 has 14 residues. V lost 1 base to trimming and J lost 4 bases; unmatched junction nucleotides: 4. The CDR3 nucleotides are TGTGCCAGTAGTATAGGGGACAGCCGATACGAGCAGTACTTC. It specifies CASSIGDSRYEQYF.

This clone was observed a single time. This chain links TRBV7-6 with TRBJ2-2; 11 bases fit TRBD2. The CDR3 spans 17 residues. Germline CDR1 SGHVS, CDR2 FNYEAQ. Trimming cost V 3 bases and J 0 bases; bases outside gene matches: 3. The CDR3 nucleotides read TGTGCCAGCAGCTTCCTAGCGGGGGGAACGAACACCGGGGAGCTGTTTTTT. It translates to CASSFLAGGTNTGELFF.

CDR3 residues: CSVAQGADETQYF. CDR3 coding DNA: TGCAGCGTTGCTCAGGGGGCGGATGAGACCCAGTACTTC. J is TRBJ2-5 and V is TRBV29-1; 8 nucleotides line up with TRBD1. The CDR3 consists of 13 residues. Germline V CDR1 and CDR2: SQVTM, ANQGSEA. V was pared by 4 bases and J by 5 bases, with 6 bases of the junction left unmatched.

The CDR3 bases are TGCGCCAGCAGCTTTCGGGACAGGGGGCGCAATGGAAACACCATATATTTT. Amino acid sequence: CASSFRDRGRNGNTIYF. This chain joins TRBV5-1 and TRBJ1-3; TRBD1 aligns across 12 bases. The CDR3 runs 17 residues. Germline V gives CDR1 SGHRS, CDR2 YFSETQ. V shed 2 bases and J 3 bases; nucleotides not matched to a gene: 6.

V and J are TRBV6-4 and TRBJ1-1; a weak D match, TRBD1 (5 bases). V lost 2 bases and J lost 10, with 14 bases in between. Germline V CDR1 and CDR2: MRHNA, SNTAGT. CDR3 length: 13 amino acids. CDR3 residues: CASSDGMGGRAFF. The CDR3 DNA is TGTGCCAGCAGTGACGGAATGGGGGGACGAGCTTTCTTT.

The genes are TRBV20-1 and TRBJ2-7; TRBD1 matches 11 bases. After removal of 6 bases from V and 0 bases from J, the junction contained 7 bases not matched to a gene. Germline CDR1 and CDR2: DFQATT and SNEGSKA (reference sequence). This CDR3 has 15 residues. The CDR3 nucleotides are TGCAGTGCCAGTGCCGGGACAGGGGGCTCCTACGAGCAGTACTTC. This gives the protein CSASAGTGGSYEQYF.

This chain joins TRBV7-2 and TRBJ1-1; no firm D call. CDR1 and CDR2 (germline): SGHTA, FQGNSA. V was clipped by 2 bases and J by 3 bases, with 10 bases between them. The CDR3 has 14 residues. In DNA form, the CDR3 reads TGTGCCAGCAGCTTATCGGGTACTGACACTGAAGCTTTCTTT. It codes for CASSLSGTDTEAFF.

The rearrangement joins TRBV25-1 to TRBJ1-5; 7 nucleotides line up with TRBD1. The junction had 4 bases not matched to a gene; V was cut back by 4 bases and J by 1 base. The CDR3 spans 15 residues. In germline, CDR1 is MGHDK, CDR2 SYGVNS. The CDR3 loop is CASSAAGGSNQPQHF. The CDR3 DNA reads as TGTGCCAGCAGTGCAGCAGGGGGGAGCAATCAGCCCCAGCATTTT.

J is TRBJ1-4 and V is TRBV30, with 7 bases matching TRBD1. Losses at the gene ends were 1 base for V and 8 bases for J; bases not matched to a gene: 10. The CDR3 runs to 15 residues. CDR1 is GTSNPN and CDR2 is SVGIG in the germline V gene (reference sequence). Written as DNA, the CDR3 is TGTGCCTGGAGTGCATCGACAGGGAAGGGGGAAAAACTGTTTTTT. Translating gives CAWSASTGKGEKLFF.

The chain carries TRBV29-1 and TRBJ2-5, with a weak D call TRBD2 (6 bases). Germline CDR1 and CDR2: SQVTM and ANQGSEA. Deletions cut 4 bases from V and 7 bases from J, with 22 bases between. This CDR3 region has 15 residues. CDR3 sequence (DNA): TGCAGCGTTGCCTATGTCTCGGGGGATGTAGGGACCCAGTACTTC. It specifies CSVAYVSGDVGTQYF. The full variable domain, with the rest looked up from reference TRBV29-1 and TRBJ2-5, is SAVISQKPSRDICQRGTSLTIQCQVDSQVTMMFWYRQQPGQSLTLIATANQGSEATYESGFVIDKFPISRPNLTFSTLTVSNMSPEDSSIYLCSVAYVSGDVGTQYFGPGTRLLVL.

This chain links TRBV19 with TRBJ1-5; D perhaps matches TRBD1 (6 bases). This CDR3 region has 16 residues. CDR1 and CDR2 from the germline V gene are LNHDA and SQIVND (reference sequence). V was trimmed by 1 base and J by 7 bases, leaving 17 bases between them. In nucleotides, the CDR3 is TGTGCCAGTAGTATAGCCGGGGCAGGGGCACGACAGCCCCAGCATTTT. Translating it yields CASSIAGAGARQPQHF.

The rearrangement joins TRBV30 to TRBJ1-2, with 7 bases identical to TRBD1. V dropped 4 bases and J dropped 5; count of bases not matched to a gene: 13. Germline-derived CDR1 and CDR2 are GTSNPN and SVGIG (reference sequence). There are 15 residues in the CDR3. The CDR3 sequence is CAWNSKARQGYGYTF. CDR3 sequence (DNA): TGTGCCTGGAATTCCAAAGCCAGACAGGGTTATGGCTACACCTTC.

The chain recombines TRBV6-5 with TRBJ1-1, with D perhaps TRBD1 (5 bases). This CDR3 has 15 amino acids. Trimming stripped 2 bases from V and 8 bases from J, with 18 bases between. Germline values: CDR1 MNHEY, CDR2 SVGAGI. CDR3 residues: CASSYLETATTEAFF. The CDR3 DNA reads TGTGCCAGCAGTTACCTAGAGACAGCGACCACCGAAGCTTTCTTT.

J is TRBJ2-7 and V is TRBV3-1 (or the pseudogene TRBV3-2), with 7 bases lining up with TRBD2. This CDR3 has 14 residues. Germline V CDR1 and CDR2: LGHDT, YNNKEL (reference sequence). The V and J ends lost 0 bases and 3 bases, in that order; junction bases with no gene match: 2. The CDR3 loop reads CASSQELASYEQYF. DNA of the CDR3: TGTGCCAGCAGCCAAGAACTAGCGAGCTACGAGCAGTACTTC.

The CDR3 DNA sequence: TGTGCCAGCAGTAGACGGGGGCGCGGGGGCAATGAGCAGTTCTTC. Translation: CASSRRGRGGNEQFF. This chain connects TRBV25-1 to TRBJ2-1; maybe TRBD2 (7 bases). The CDR3 spans 15 residues. CDR1 is MGHDK, CDR2 SYGVNS, per germline. V was trimmed by 5 bases and J by 6 bases, leaving 17 bases between them.